Listed here are 8 T cell receptor beta chains from one sample, sequenced in a study of T cell responses to AZD1222 COVID-19 vaccine. Method: immunoSEQ multiplex PCR; TCRdb's copy keeps in-frame clones and lacks some. The data hold roughly 170,000 clones, with 90% observed a single time. The sequenced sample was peripheral blood, obtained on day 0 of AZD1222 vaccination. The receptors originated from an adult in good health.

The rearrangement joins TRBV30 to TRBJ2-2; D is ambiguous. V lost 1 base, J lost 3 bases, and 6 bases lay in between. The germline V gene encodes CDR1 GTSNPN and CDR2 SVGIG (reference sequence). CDR3 length: 13 amino acids. Here the CDR3 reads CAWSGQHTGELFF. The CDR3, as DNA: TGTGCCTGGAGTGGTCAGCACACCGGGGAGCTGTTTTTT.

The chain links TRBV30 to TRBJ1-6, with 7 bases that match TRBD1. Per the germline V gene, CDR1 is GTSNPN and CDR2 is SVGIG (reference sequence). V dropped 0 bases and J dropped 7; count of bases not matched to a gene: 3. CDR3 length equals 14 residues. CDR3 DNA sequence: TGTGCCTGGAGTGTAACACAGGGGAATTCACCCCTCCACTTT. Protein product: CAWSVTQGNSPLHF.

This chain connects TRBV6-2 or TRBV6-3 to TRBJ2-1, with 11 bases matching TRBD2. This CDR3 has 18 residues. Per germline, CDR1 MNHEY and CDR2 SVGEGT. Trimming took 0 bases from V and 2 from J; bases not matched to a gene: 6. The CDR3 DNA reads TGTGCCAGCAGTTACTCCGTCATTAGCGGGGGGGCCTACAATGAGCAGTTCTTC. This sequence encodes CASSYSVISGGAYNEQFF.

This chain uses TRBV27 with TRBJ2-1; the match to TRBD1 covers 9 bases. J lost 4 bases, V lost 5 bases, and 12 bases had no gene match. Germline V CDR1 and CDR2: MNHEY, SMNVEV (reference sequence). The CDR3 extends over 17 amino acids. The CDR3 protein is CASSPARTGALYNEQFF. CDR3 bases: TGTGCCAGCAGTCCAGCCCGGACAGGGGCCCTTTACAATGAGCAGTTCTTC.

The chain recombines TRBV19 with TRBJ1-2, with D maybe TRBD1 (5 bases). Germline V gene data show CDR1 as LNHDA and CDR2 as SQIVND (reference sequence). This CDR3 region has 14 residues. V gave up 5 bases and J gave up 1 base, with 11 bases separating them. The CDR3, as DNA: TGTGCCAGTAGTCCAGGGAACGGTAACTATGGCTACACCTTC. Its protein product is CASSPGNGNYGYTF.

The chain employs TRBV3-1 (or the pseudogene TRBV3-2) and TRBJ1-2; D call uncertain. Trimming removed 1 base from V and 3 bases from J, with 21 bases in between. The CDR3 is 18 amino acids. Germline CDR1 is LGHDT and CDR2 is YNNKEL (reference sequence). The CDR3, as DNA: TGTGCCAGCAGCCAAGTGGAATCGGGGTCGGCAACTTACTATGGCTACACCTTC. Its translation is CASSQVESGSATYYGYTF.

This clone has a single count. The chain employs TRBV21-1 and TRBJ1-5; the table's D call of TRBD1 was not tested on the DNA. TRBV21-1 is marked as a pseudogene. This CDR3 has 16 residues. CDR3 in amino acids: CASSKVTGASNQPQHF. In DNA, the CDR3 is TGTGCCAGCAGCAAAGTTACAGGTGCTAGCAATCAGCCCCAGCATTTT.

V gene TRBV29-1 combines with J gene TRBJ2-2; a weak D match, TRBD2 (7 bases). Germline assignment: CDR1 SQVTM and CDR2 ANQGSEA. Trimming removed 6 bases from V and 6 bases from J, with 17 bases in between. The length of the CDR3 is 14 residues. The CDR3 is CSVGGAGAAGELFF. The CDR3 DNA reads as TGCAGCGTGGGGGGGGCGGGGGCGGCCGGGGAGCTGTTTTTT.